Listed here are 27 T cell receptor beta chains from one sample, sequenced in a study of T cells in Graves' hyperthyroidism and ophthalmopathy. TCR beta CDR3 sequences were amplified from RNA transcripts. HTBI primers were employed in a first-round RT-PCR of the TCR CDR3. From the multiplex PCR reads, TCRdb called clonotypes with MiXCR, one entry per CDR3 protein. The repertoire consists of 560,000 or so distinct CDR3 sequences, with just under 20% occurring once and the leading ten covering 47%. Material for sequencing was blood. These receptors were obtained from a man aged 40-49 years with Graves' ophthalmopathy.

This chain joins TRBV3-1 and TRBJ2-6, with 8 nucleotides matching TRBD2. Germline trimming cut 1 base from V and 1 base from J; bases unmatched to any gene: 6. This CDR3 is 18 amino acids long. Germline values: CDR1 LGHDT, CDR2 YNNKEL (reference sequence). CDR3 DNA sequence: TGTGCCAGCAGCCAAGCTTCGCGGGGGGCTTCTGGGGCCAACGTCCTGACTTTC. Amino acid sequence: CASSQASRGASGANVLTF.

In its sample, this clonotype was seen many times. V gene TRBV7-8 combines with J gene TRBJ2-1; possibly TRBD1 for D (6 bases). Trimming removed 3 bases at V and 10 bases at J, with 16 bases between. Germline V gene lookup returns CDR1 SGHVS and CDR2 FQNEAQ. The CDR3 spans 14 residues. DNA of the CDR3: TGTGCCAGCAGCTTCGTCAACAGGGACATCGAGCAGTTCTTC. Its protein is CASSFVNRDIEQFF.

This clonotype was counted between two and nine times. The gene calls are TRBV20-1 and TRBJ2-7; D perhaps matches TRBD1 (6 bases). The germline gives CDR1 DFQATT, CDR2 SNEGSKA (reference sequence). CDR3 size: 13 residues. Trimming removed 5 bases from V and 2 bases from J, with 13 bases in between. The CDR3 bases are TGCAGTGCTCTCCCTGGGGGCCCCTACGAGCAGTACTTC. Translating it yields CSALPGGPYEQYF.

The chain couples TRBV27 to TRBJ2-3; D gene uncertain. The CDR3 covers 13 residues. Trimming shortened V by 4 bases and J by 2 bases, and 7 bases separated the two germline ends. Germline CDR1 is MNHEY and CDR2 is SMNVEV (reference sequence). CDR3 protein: CASSWRNTDTQYF. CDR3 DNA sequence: TGTGCCAGCAGTTGGCGGAACACAGATACGCAGTATTTT.

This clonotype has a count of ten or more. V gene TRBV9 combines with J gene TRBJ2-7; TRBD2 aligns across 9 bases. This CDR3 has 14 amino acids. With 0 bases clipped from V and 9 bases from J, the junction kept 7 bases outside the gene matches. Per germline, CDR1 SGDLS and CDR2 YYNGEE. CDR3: CASSVAASGVGQYF. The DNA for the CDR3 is TGTGCCAGCAGCGTAGCAGCTAGCGGGGTCGGGCAGTACTTC. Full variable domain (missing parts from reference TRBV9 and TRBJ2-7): DSGVTQTPKHLITATGQRVTLRCSPRSGDLSVYWYQQSLDQGLQFLIQYYNGEERAKGNILERFSAQQFPDLHSELNLSSLELGDSALYFCASSVAASGVGQYFGPGTRLTVT.

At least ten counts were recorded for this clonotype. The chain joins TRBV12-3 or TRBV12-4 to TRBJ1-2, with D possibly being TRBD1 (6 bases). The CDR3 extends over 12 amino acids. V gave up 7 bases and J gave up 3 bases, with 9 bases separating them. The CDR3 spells CASKGQYYGYTF. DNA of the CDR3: TGTGCCAGCAAAGGACAGTACTATGGCTACACCTTC.

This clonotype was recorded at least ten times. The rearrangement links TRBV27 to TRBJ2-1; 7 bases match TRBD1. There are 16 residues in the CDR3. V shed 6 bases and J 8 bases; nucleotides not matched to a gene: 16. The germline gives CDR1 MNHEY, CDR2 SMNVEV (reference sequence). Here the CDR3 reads CASSVRVGDRGYEQFF. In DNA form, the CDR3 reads TGTGCCAGCAGCGTCAGGGTTGGGGACAGAGGCTATGAGCAGTTCTTC.

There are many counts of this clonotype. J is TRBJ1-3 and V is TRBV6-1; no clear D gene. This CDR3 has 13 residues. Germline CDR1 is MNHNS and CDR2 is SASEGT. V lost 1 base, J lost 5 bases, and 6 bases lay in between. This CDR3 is CASSEGRRNTIYF. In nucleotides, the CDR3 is TGTGCCAGCAGTGAAGGGCGACGAAACACCATATATTTT.

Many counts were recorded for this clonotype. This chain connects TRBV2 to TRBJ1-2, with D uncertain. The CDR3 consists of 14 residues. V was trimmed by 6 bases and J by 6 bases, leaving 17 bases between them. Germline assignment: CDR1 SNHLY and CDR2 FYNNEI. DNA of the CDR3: TGTGCCAGCAGGCGCAGGAGAACGTTAGATGGCTACACCTTC. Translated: CASRRRRTLDGYTF.

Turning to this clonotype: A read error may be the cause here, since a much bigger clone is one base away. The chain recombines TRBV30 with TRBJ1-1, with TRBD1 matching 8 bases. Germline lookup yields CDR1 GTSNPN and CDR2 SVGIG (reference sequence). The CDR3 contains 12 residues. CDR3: CAWSDRGTETFF. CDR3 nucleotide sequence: TGTGCCTGGAGTGACAGGGGGACTGAAACTTTCTTT.

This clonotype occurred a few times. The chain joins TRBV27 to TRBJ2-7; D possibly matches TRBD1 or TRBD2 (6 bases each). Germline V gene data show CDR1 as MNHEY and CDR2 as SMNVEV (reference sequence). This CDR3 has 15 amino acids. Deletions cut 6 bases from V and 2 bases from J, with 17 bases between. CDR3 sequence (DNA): TGTGCCAGCAGACGGGGAGTGGGGGGCCCCTACGAGCAGTACTTC. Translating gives CASRRGVGGPYEQYF.

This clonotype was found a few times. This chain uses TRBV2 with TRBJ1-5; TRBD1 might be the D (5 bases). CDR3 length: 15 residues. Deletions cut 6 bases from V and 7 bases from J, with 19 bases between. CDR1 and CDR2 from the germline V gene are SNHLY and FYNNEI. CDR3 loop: CASSPPEGRWQPQHF. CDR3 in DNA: TGTGCCAGCAGCCCTCCTGAGGGGAGATGGCAGCCCCAGCATTTT.

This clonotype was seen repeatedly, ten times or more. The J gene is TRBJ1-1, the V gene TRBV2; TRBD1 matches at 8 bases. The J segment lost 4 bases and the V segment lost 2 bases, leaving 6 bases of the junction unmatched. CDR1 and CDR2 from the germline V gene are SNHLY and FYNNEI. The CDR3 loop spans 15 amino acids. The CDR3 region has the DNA TGTGCCAGCAGTGAACAATTGACAGGGGCCACTGAAGCTTTCTTT. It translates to CASSEQLTGATEAFF.

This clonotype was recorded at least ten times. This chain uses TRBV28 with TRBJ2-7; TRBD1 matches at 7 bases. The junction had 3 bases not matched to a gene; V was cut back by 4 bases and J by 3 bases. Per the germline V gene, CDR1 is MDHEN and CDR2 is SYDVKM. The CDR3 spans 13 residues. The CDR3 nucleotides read TGTGCCAGCAGTTCTCAGGGGGTCTACGAGCAGTACTTC. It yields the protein CASSSQGVYEQYF.

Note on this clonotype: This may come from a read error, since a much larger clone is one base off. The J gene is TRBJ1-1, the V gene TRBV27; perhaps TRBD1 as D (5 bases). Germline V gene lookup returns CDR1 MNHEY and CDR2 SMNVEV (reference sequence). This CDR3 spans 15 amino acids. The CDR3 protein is CASNAGTPKSTEALF. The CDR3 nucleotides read TGTGCCAGCAATGCCGGGACCCCTAAAAGCACTGAAGCTCTCTTT.

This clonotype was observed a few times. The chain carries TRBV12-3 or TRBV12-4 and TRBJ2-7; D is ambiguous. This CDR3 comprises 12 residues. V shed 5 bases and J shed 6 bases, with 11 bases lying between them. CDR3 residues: CASSPQPPEQYF. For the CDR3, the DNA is TGTGCCAGCAGTCCACAGCCACCCGAGCAGTACTTC.

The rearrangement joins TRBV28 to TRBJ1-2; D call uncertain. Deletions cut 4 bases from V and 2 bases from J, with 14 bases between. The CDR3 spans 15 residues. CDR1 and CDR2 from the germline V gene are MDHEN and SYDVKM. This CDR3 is CASSSPIPANYGYTF. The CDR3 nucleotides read TGTGCCAGCAGTTCGCCTATCCCGGCCAACTATGGCTACACCTTC.

This CDR3 reads CASSQKQGDSNQPQHF. The CDR3 DNA is TGCGCCAGCAGCCAAAAACAGGGGGATAGCAATCAGCCCCAGCATTTT. The rearrangement links TRBV4-1 to TRBJ1-5; 8 nucleotides line up with TRBD1. V was pared by 2 bases and J by 0 bases, with 3 bases of the junction left unmatched. This CDR3 has 16 residues. Per the germline V gene, CDR1 is MGHRA and CDR2 is YSYEKL.

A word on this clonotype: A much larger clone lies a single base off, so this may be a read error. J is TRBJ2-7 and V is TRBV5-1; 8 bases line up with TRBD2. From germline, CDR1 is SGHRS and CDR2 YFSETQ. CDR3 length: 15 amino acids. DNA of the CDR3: TGCCCCAGCAGCGAGAGCGGGGGAGGCCTCTACGAGCAGTACTTC. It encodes CPSSESGGGLYEQYF. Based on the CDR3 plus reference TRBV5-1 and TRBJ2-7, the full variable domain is KAGVTQTPRYLIKTRGQQVTLSCSPISGHRSVSWYQQTPGQGLQFLFEYFSETQRNKGNFPGRFSGRQFSNSRSEMNVSTLELGDSALYLCPSSESGGGLYEQYFGPGTRLTVT.

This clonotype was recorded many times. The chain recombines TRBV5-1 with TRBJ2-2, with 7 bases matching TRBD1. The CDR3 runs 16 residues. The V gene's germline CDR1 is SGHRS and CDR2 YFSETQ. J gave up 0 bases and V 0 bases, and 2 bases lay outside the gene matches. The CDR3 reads CASSLDRGANTGELFF. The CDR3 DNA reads TGCGCCAGCAGCTTGGACAGGGGTGCGAACACCGGGGAGCTGTTTTTT.

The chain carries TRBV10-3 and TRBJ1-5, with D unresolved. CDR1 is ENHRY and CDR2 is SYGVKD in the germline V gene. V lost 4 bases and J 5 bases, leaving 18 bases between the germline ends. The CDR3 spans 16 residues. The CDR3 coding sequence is TGTGCCATCAGTGGGGGAGCTTTAGGATTTGATCAGCCCCAGCATTTT. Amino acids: CAISGGALGFDQPQHF.

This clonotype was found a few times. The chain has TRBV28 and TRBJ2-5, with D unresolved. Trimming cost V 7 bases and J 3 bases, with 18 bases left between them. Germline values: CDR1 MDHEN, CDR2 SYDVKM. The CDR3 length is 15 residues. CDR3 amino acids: CASTPGGGYKETQYF. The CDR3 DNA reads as TGTGCCAGCACCCCGGGCGGCGGATACAAAGAGACCCAGTACTTC.

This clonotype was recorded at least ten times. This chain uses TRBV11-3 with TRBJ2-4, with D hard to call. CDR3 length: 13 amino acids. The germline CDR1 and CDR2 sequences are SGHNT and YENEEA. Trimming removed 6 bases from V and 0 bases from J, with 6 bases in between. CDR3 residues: CASRTLAKNIQYF. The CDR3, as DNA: TGTGCCAGCAGGACATTAGCCAAAAACATTCAGTACTTC.

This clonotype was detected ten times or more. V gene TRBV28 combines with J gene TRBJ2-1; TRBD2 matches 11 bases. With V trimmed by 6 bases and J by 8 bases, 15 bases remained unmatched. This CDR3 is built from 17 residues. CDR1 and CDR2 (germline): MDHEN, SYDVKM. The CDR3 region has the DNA TGTGCCAGCAGAAGGACGGGACTAGCGGCATTAAGCCATGAGCAGTTCTTC. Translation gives CASRRTGLAALSHEQFF.

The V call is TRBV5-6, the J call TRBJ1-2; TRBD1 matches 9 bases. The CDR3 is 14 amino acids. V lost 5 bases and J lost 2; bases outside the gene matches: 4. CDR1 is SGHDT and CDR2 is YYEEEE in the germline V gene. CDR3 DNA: TGTGCCAGCAGGTACAGGGGGCTAAACTATGGCTACACCTTC. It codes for CASRYRGLNYGYTF.

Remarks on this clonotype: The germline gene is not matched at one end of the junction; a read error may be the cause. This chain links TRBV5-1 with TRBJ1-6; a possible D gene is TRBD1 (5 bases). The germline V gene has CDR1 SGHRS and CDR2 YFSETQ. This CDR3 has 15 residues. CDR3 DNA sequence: TGCGCCAGCAGTTTGGGACCTGAGGGGAATTCACCCCTCCACTTT. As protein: CASSLGPEGNSPLHF.

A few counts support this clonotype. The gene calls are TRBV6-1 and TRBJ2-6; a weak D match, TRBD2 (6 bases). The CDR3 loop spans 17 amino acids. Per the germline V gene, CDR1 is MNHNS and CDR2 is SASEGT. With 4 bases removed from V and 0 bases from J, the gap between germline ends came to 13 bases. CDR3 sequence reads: CASSGQTSFSGANVLTF. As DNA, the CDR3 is TGTGCCAGCAGTGGACAGACTAGTTTCTCTGGGGCCAACGTCCTGACTTTC.